This entry lists 29 T cell receptor beta chains sequenced from one sample in a study of patients and donors after allogeneic stem cell transplantation. In TCRdb, the RT-PCR reads were re-called with MiXCR into one record per CDR3 protein. The sample has approximately 90,000 distinct CDR3 sequences; 5% are singletons. The sequenced sample was blood, either unsorted or a sorted T cell fraction (not recorded which). The source of these receptors is a human donor who was either an allogeneic HSCT recipient or a stem cell or donor lymphocyte infusion donor (not recorded which). It is not recorded whose cells these are; they may come from a transplant donor.

In this sample, this clonotype turned up many times. This rearrangement joins TRBV18 to TRBJ2-4; 11 bases align to TRBD2. The germline CDR1 and CDR2 sequences are KGHSH and LQKENI. The V and J ends lost 5 bases and 0 bases, in that order; junction bases with no gene match: 9. The CDR3 sequence is 18 residues long. The CDR3 nucleotides read TGTGCCAGCTCAACCGGGACTAGCGGCTCCTTAGCCAAAAACATTCAGTACTTC. Translating it yields CASSTGTSGSLAKNIQYF.

There are many counts of this clonotype. The chain joins TRBV6-6 to TRBJ2-5; either TRBD1 or TRBD2 may supply D (5 bases each). The CDR3 consists of 13 residues. V was trimmed by 10 bases and J by 1 base, leaving 13 bases between them. Germline V gives CDR1 MNHNY, CDR2 SVGAGI (reference sequence). The CDR3 region has the DNA TGTGCCACCCACGGGACCGTCCAAGAGACCCAGTACTTC. It yields the protein CATHGTVQETQYF.

Many counts were recorded for this clonotype. V is TRBV7-2 and J is TRBJ2-1; 13 nucleotides agree with TRBD2. The junction had 5 bases not matched to a gene; V was cut back by 6 bases and J by 0 bases. CDR3 size: 17 residues. Germline V gives CDR1 SGHTA, CDR2 FQGNSA. CDR3 sequence reads: CASRTSGGYSSYNEQFF. The CDR3 DNA follows: TGTGCCAGCAGGACTAGCGGGGGGTACAGCTCCTACAATGAGCAGTTCTTC.

With respect to this clonotype: A much larger clone differs from this one at a single base, so this may be a read error. J is TRBJ1-5 and V is TRBV28, with D perhaps matching TRBD1 (6 bases). Germline V CDR1 and CDR2: MDHEN, SYDVKM. Trimming took off 5 bases at V and 6 bases at J, with 8 bases between the two ends. The CDR3 runs 12 residues. The CDR3 DNA reads as TGTGCCAGCAGTAACAGGGTTCAGCCCCAGCATTTT. It codes for CASSNRVQPQHF.

This clonotype was seen repeatedly, ten times or more. The genes are TRBV4-1 and TRBJ2-2; TRBD2 agrees at 7 bases. Germline CDR1 is MGHRA and CDR2 is YSYEKL. This CDR3 comprises 17 residues. Trimming at V came to 4 bases and at J to 4 bases, leaving 12 bases not matched to a gene. The CDR3, as DNA: TGCGCCAGCAGCCTTGGGAGGGCTAGACGGTCCACCGGGGAGCTGTTTTTT. Translating it yields CASSLGRARRSTGELFF.

This clonotype was counted many times. The chain has TRBV4-2 and TRBJ1-2, with D possibly TRBD1 on 5 matching bases. Germline V gene sequence: CDR1 LGHNA, CDR2 YNFKEQ. The CDR3 contains 16 residues. Trimming took off 0 bases at V and 1 base at J, with 12 bases between the two ends. The CDR3 DNA reads TGTGCCAGCAGCCAAGATTCGGACATCCTTAACTATGGCTACACCTTC. Translation: CASSQDSDILNYGYTF.

The chain combines TRBV20-1 with TRBJ2-4; 7 bases are shared with TRBD1. V shed 6 bases, J shed 9 bases, and the junction held 8 bases outside the gene matches. The CDR3 extends over 12 amino acids. Germline assignment: CDR1 DFQATT and CDR2 SNEGSKA (reference sequence). CDR3 loop: CSALNPGGIQYF. CDR3 bases: TGCAGTGCCCTAAACCCAGGGGGCATTCAGTACTTC.

The sample holds many counts of this clonotype. This chain joins TRBV12-3 or TRBV12-4 and TRBJ2-2; the match to TRBD2 covers 9 bases. Trimming at V came to 1 base and at J to 6 bases, leaving 6 bases not matched to a gene. The CDR3 extends over 16 amino acids. CDR3 DNA: TGTGCCAGCAGTTTAGATCTAATAGCGGGAGCCGGGGAGCTGTTTTTT. Its protein product is CASSLDLIAGAGELFF.

This clonotype was observed at least ten times. The chain combines TRBV4-1 with TRBJ1-5; D is possibly TRBD1 (6 bases). The CDR3 sequence is 17 residues long. Looked up from germline, CDR1 is MGHRA and CDR2 is YSYEKL. The germline V and J ends were trimmed by 4 bases and 5 bases, with 21 bases remaining between them. The CDR3 DNA is TGCGCCAGCAGCCTTACTCCGGGACAAACCATAGATCAGCCCCAGCATTTT. Encoded protein: CASSLTPGQTIDQPQHF.

The rearrangement uses TRBV15 and TRBJ2-3, with TRBD2 identical over 10 bases. The CDR3 is made up of 16 amino acids. After removal of 4 bases from V and 1 base from J, the junction contained 5 bases not matched to a gene. CDR1 and CDR2 (germline): LNHNV, YYDKDF (reference sequence). DNA for the CDR3: TGTGCCACCAGCAACCCTGGACTAGCGGGCACAGATACGCAGTATTTT. Protein product: CATSNPGLAGTDTQYF.

The V and J genes are TRBV20-1 and TRBJ1-1; D is perhaps TRBD1 (6 bases). V was shortened by 5 bases and J by 7 bases, with 20 bases between the two germline ends. The CDR3 extends over 14 amino acids. Germline values: CDR1 DFQATT, CDR2 SNEGSKA (reference sequence). The CDR3 sequence: CSAGTGGPEVEAFF. As DNA, the CDR3 is TGCAGTGCTGGGACGGGGGGGCCAGAGGTTGAAGCTTTCTTT.

There are many counts of this clonotype. V gene TRBV28 combines with J gene TRBJ2-7, with TRBD2 matching 9 bases. This CDR3 has 16 amino acids. V shed 2 bases, J shed 3 bases, and the junction held 8 bases outside the gene matches. Germline V lookup: CDR1 MDHEN, CDR2 SYDVKM. The CDR3 sequence: CASSLPLAGESYEQYF. The DNA of the CDR3 is TGTGCCAGCAGTTTACCCTTAGCGGGAGAGAGCTACGAGCAGTACTTC.

The sample holds many counts of this clonotype. The rearrangement uses TRBV9 and TRBJ1-6; TRBD1 aligns across 7 bases. The CDR3 consists of 16 residues. Germline lookup yields CDR1 SGDLS and CDR2 YYNGEE. Trimming cost V 4 bases and J 9 bases; bases outside gene matches: 13. CDR3 DNA: TGTGCCAGCAGCCTAGACAGGGTCGGGCCGCTTTCACCCCTCCACTTT. It translates to CASSLDRVGPLSPLHF.

This clonotype was seen repeatedly, ten times or more. V is TRBV11-1 and J is TRBJ2-5; 7 bases are shared with TRBD1. Unmatched junction bases numbered 1, after V lost 3 bases and J lost 0 bases. The CDR3 covers 14 residues. Germline V lookup: CDR1 SGHAT, CDR2 FQDESV (reference sequence). The CDR3 nucleotides read TGTGCCAGCAGCTTGACAGGGAACCAAGAGACCCAGTACTTC. Its translation is CASSLTGNQETQYF.

This clonotype was observed at least ten times. The chain uses TRBV3-1 and TRBJ2-1; no reliable D call. CDR1 and CDR2 (germline): LGHDT, YNNKEL (reference sequence). The CDR3 is 17 residues long. V was pared by 0 bases and J by 0 bases, with 12 bases between. This CDR3 is CASSQDPPRSSYNEQFF. The CDR3 DNA follows: TGTGCCAGCAGCCAAGATCCGCCGAGGAGCTCCTACAATGAGCAGTTCTTC.

There are many counts of this clonotype. V is TRBV9 and J is TRBJ1-5; the D is unclear. The V end was cut by 0 bases, the J end by 5 bases, with 15 bases between. Germline CDR1 reads SGDLS; CDR2 reads YYNGEE. There are 16 residues in the CDR3. CDR3 sequence: CASSVDGAGGDQPQHF. CDR3 nucleotide sequence: TGTGCCAGCAGCGTAGACGGCGCTGGCGGGGATCAGCCCCAGCATTTT.

The chain carries TRBV6-4 and TRBJ2-1; TRBD1 aligns across 9 bases. Germline V gene sequence: CDR1 MRHNA, CDR2 SNTAGT. The CDR3 covers 16 residues. J lost 5 bases, V lost 5 bases, and 10 bases had no gene match. In DNA, the CDR3 is TGTGCCAGCAGTCAATCCGCCGGGACAGGGAACAATGAGCAGTTCTTC. It encodes CASSQSAGTGNNEQFF.

At least ten counts were recorded for this clonotype. Here the CDR3 reads CAIRTAYNSPLHF. The CDR3 nucleotides are TGTGCCATCAGGACAGCCTATAATTCACCCCTCCACTTT. The chain links TRBV6-1 to TRBJ1-6; D perhaps matches TRBD1 (6 bases). Trimming cost V 10 bases and J 2 bases, with 9 bases left between them. Germline CDR1 and CDR2: MNHNS and SASEGT. CDR3 length: 13 amino acids.

This clonotype has a handful of counts. The J gene is TRBJ1-4, the V gene TRBV9; the D gene is possibly TRBD1 (5 bases). V lost 0 bases and J 7 bases, leaving 19 bases between the germline ends. The CDR3 loop spans 17 amino acids. Germline lookup yields CDR1 SGDLS and CDR2 YYNGEE. The CDR3 bases are TGTGCCAGCAGCGTAGGTTCGGGGGTGACAGTTACTGAAAAACTGTTTTTT. It yields the protein CASSVGSGVTVTEKLFF. Filled out from reference TRBV9 and TRBJ1-4, the complete variable domain reads DSGVTQTPKHLITATGQRVTLRCSPRSGDLSVYWYQQSLDQGLQFLIQYYNGEERAKGNILERFSAQQFPDLHSELNLSSLELGDSALYFCASSVGSGVTVTEKLFFGSGTQLSVL.

This clonotype has only one observation. V and J are TRBV3-1 and TRBJ2-3, with D hard to call. This CDR3 region has 13 residues. With 1 base removed from V and 2 bases from J, the gap between germline ends came to 4 bases. Germline V gene lookup returns CDR1 LGHDT and CDR2 YNNKEL (reference sequence). The CDR3 protein is CASSQANTDTQYF. Here the CDR3 DNA reads TGTGCCAGCAGCCAAGCTAACACAGATACGCAGTATTTT.

This clonotype was counted ten times or more. In DNA, the CDR3 is TGTGCCAGCAGCCAAGAAGCTCGGGCTAGCTCGGGCGGGGAGCTGTTTTTT. Amino acid sequence: CASSQEARASSGGELFF. This chain links TRBV4-2 with TRBJ2-2; a weak D match, TRBD2 (5 bases). Trimming stripped 0 bases from V and 7 bases from J, with 18 bases between. The CDR3 runs to 17 residues. Germline V CDR1 and CDR2: LGHNA, YNFKEQ.

In this sample, this clonotype turned up many times. V gene TRBV12-3 or TRBV12-4 combines with J gene TRBJ1-1, with 9 bases matching TRBD1. The CDR3 has 13 residues. Losses at the gene ends were 7 bases for V and 10 bases for J; bases not matched to a gene: 10. Here the CDR3 DNA reads TGTGCCAGCATCCTACAGGGGGCTGGGGGAGCTTTCTTT. Amino acid sequence: CASILQGAGGAFF.

This clonotype was counted ten times or more. The chain uses TRBV4-2 and TRBJ1-4; a weak D match, TRBD1 (5 bases). V was pared by 0 bases and J by 8 bases, with 16 bases between. Germline V gene sequence: CDR1 LGHNA, CDR2 YNFKEQ. The CDR3 loop spans 16 amino acids. The CDR3 here is CASSQDGGRVQEKLFF. The CDR3, as DNA: TGTGCCAGCAGCCAAGATGGAGGCAGGGTTCAGGAAAAACTGTTTTTT.

For this clonotype: With a much larger clone just one base away, this may be a read error. The CDR3 does not end in the conserved phenylalanine or tryptophan, so this is likely a read error. The chain employs TRBV6-2 or TRBV6-3 and TRBJ2-7; 8 bases match TRBD1. CDR3 length: 17 residues. In germline, CDR1 is MNHEY, CDR2 SVGEGT. Unmatched junction bases numbered 15, after V lost 5 bases and J lost 3 bases. The CDR3 nucleotides are TGTGCCAGCAGTCCGACCTCCTGGGACAGGAGATACTACGAGCAGTACTTA. This gives the protein CASSPTSWDRRYYEQYL.

This clonotype was seen only a few times. The rearrangement uses TRBV27 and TRBJ2-6; D not resolved. The CDR3 is made up of 18 amino acids. CDR1 and CDR2 (germline): MNHEY, SMNVEV (reference sequence). V was shortened by 4 bases and J by 0 bases, with 16 bases between the two germline ends. CDR3 DNA: TGTGCCAGCAGTTCGTTATCACGGAGCAGCTCTGGGGCCAACGTCCTGACTTTC. Residues: CASSSLSRSSSGANVLTF.

The J gene is TRBJ2-7, the V gene TRBV4-2; a weak D match, TRBD1 (5 bases). Trimming took off 4 bases at V and 4 bases at J, with 23 bases between the two ends. The CDR3 runs to 17 residues. CDR1 is LGHNA and CDR2 is YNFKEQ in the germline V gene. The CDR3 sequence is CASSLTALQASGYEQYF. The CDR3 nucleotides read TGTGCCAGCAGCCTGACAGCCCTACAGGCCTCTGGGTACGAGCAGTACTTC.

In this sample, this clonotype turned up a few times. J is TRBJ1-2 and V is TRBV21-1; the table's TRBD1 call for D was not verified on the DNA. TRBV21-1 is reported as a pseudogene. The CDR3 runs 16 residues. Here the CDR3 reads CASSKGARGRGYGYTF. CDR3 sequence (DNA): TGTGCCAGCAGCAAAGGGGCCAGGGGGCGAGGGTATGGCTACACCTTC.

Ten or more counts support this clonotype. The V gene is TRBV7-9, the J gene TRBJ2-1; 7 bases fit TRBD2. V shed 1 base, J shed 9 bases, and the junction held 15 bases outside the gene matches. The V gene's germline CDR1 is SEHNR and CDR2 FQNEAQ (reference sequence). CDR3 length equals 17 residues. The CDR3, as DNA: TGTGCCAGCAGCTTAGTGCGGACTAGTCCCTGGTGGGGTGAGCAGTTCTTC. Translated: CASSLVRTSPWWGEQFF.

Only a few counts were recorded for this clonotype. The chain is built from TRBV13 and TRBJ2-1; D may be TRBD1 or TRBD2 (5 bases each). Trimming took 5 bases from V and 9 from J, leaving 23 bases between them. This CDR3 has 16 amino acids. The germline V gene has CDR1 PRHDT and CDR2 FYEKMQ (reference sequence). CDR3 residues: CASSRASGPLWGEQFF. In DNA form, the CDR3 reads TGTGCCAGCAGCCGGGCGTCGGGACCGCTCTGGGGTGAGCAGTTCTTC.